This TCR beta chain was documented in a study of blood T cell repertoires in COVID-19. Across the study: Acute and convalescent COVID-19 specimens originated in the United States, Italy and Spain. T cells, B-cell-depleted T cells, or PBMCs supplied cDNA or gDNA.

Per the original data handling: By means of reference gene primer amplification, nucleated cell counts were estimated. The data were produced by immunoSEQ multiplex PCR, yet TCRdb's version contains in-frame clones alone and is incomplete. The DNA gave D and trimming, while V, J and clone size come from that table. This sample has some 60,000 clones; approximately 82% occur once, and the top ten carry 3.5% to 4%. The CDR3 loop spans 20 amino acids. With 4 bases clipped from V and 2 bases from J, the junction kept 14 bases outside the gene matches. Germline loops: CDR1 SNHLY, CDR2 FYNNEI. Sequenced material: peripheral blood. This receptor was obtained from a woman of 80 years or more with acute or convalescent COVID-19. This sequence joins TRBV2 and TRBJ2-5; 15 nucleotides agree with TRBD2. CDR3: CASSGSGLAGGSAWQETQYF. The CDR3 nucleotides read TGTGCCAGCAGTGGGTCCGGACTAGCGGGGGGGTCTGCGTGGCAAGAGACCCAGTACTTC.